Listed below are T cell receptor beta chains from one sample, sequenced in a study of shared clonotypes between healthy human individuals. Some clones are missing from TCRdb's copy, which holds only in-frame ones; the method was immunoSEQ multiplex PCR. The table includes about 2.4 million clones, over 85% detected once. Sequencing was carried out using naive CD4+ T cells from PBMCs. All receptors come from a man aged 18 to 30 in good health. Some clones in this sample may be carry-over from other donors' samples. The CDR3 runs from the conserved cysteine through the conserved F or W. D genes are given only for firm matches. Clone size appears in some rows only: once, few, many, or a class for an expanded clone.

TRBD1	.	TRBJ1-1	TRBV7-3	TGTGCCAGCAGCCCCACAGGGGGTCGCACTGAAGCTTTCTTT	CASSPTGGRTEAFF
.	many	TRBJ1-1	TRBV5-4	TGTGCCAGCAGCTTGAACACTGAAGCTTTCTTT	CASSLNTEAFF
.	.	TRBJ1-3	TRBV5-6	TGTGCCAGCAGCTTGGTGGGGGTCCCCGGAAACACCATATATTTT	CASSLVGVPGNTIYF
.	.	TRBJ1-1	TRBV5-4	TGTGCCAGCAGCTCGCAGACGAACACTGAAGCTTTCTTT	CASSSQTNTEAFF
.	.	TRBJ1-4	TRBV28	TGTGCCAGCAGTCCCCACCCAGCGCTGACAACAGCTAATGAAAAACTGTTTTTT	CASSPHPALTTANEKLFF
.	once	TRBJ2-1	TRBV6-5	TGTGCCAGCACCGACGGGTCTAGTGGGTTTTATGAGCAGTTCTTC	CASTDGSSGFYEQFF
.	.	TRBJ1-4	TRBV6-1	TGTGCCAGCAGTGATGCGGCGGCAGGGAATGAAAAACTGTTTTTT	CASSDAAAGNEKLFF
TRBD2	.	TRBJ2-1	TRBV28	TGTGCCAGCAGTTTTGCTAGCGGGACGAATGAGCAGTTCTTC	CASSFASGTNEQFF
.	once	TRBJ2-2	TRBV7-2	TGTGCCAGCAGCTTAGCGCGTGTGAGGGCTAGCTCTTACGGGGAGCTGTTTTTT	CASSLARVRASSYGELFF
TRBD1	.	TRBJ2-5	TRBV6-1	TGTGCCAGCAGTGTTACGGGACAGAAAGAGACCCAGTACTTC	CASSVTGQKETQYF
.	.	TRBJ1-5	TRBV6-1	TGTGCCAGCAGTGAAGCAGTAGGGCAGCTGTTTCAGCCCCAGCATTTT	CASSEAVGQLFQPQHF
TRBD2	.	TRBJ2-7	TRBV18	TGTGCCAGCTCACCACTTGACTTGAGCGGGAGTAACGAGCAGTACTTC	CASSPLDLSGSNEQYF
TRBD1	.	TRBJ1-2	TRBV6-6	TGTGCCAGCAGTTACGCGGGACAGGGCCGGCACTATGGCTACACCTTC	CASSYAGQGRHYGYTF
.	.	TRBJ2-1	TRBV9	TGTGCCAGCAGCGTAGCGTTGGGGTCATTTAAGCAGTTCTTC	CASSVALGSFKQFF
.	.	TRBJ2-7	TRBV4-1	TGCGCCAGCAGCCTAGGGGTTACCTACGAGCAGTACTTC	CASSLGVTYEQYF
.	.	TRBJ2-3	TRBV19	TGTGCCAGTAGTAGCGGGACCCTCTCTAGCACAGATACGCAGTATTTT	CASSSGTLSSTDTQYF
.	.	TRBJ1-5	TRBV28	TGTGCCAGCAGGGGAGTGTCCGACAACAATCAGCCCCAGCATTTT	CASRGVSDNNQPQHF
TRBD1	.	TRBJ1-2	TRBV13	TGTGCCAGCAGCCAGCTCACAGGGGCGACAAACTATGGCTACACCTTC	CASSQLTGATNYGYTF
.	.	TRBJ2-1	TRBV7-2	TGTGCCAGCAGCTTCCGCCCCCGCCATGAGCAGTTCTTC	CASSFRPRHEQFF
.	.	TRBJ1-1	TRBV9	TGTGCCAGCAGCGTTCGGGGTGGCGGCACTGAAGCTTTCTTT	CASSVRGGGTEAFF
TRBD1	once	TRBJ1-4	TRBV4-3	TGCGCCAGCAGCCGAAACAGGGGTCTGACGGATGAAAAACTGTTTTTT	CASSRNRGLTDEKLFF
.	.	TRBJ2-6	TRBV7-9	TGTGCCAGCAGCTTAGCGAGGTCAGGGGCCAACGTCCTGACTTTC	CASSLARSGANVLTF
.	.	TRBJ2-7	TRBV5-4	TGTGCCAGCAGTGGGCGGGGCACCTACGAGCAGTACTTC	CASSGRGTYEQYF
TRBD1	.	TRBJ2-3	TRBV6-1	TGTGCCAGCAGTTTAAGGACAGGGCCAGATACGCAGTATTTT	CASSLRTGPDTQYF
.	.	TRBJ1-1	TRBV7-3	TGTGCCAGCAGCTTCAGGGCGAACACTGAAGCTTTCTTT	CASSFRANTEAFF
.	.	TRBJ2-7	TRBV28	TGTGCCAGCAGTCCCGAGAACCTTGGGTTGAGCGAGCAGTACTTC	CASSPENLGLSEQYF
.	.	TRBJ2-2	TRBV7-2	TGTGCCAGCAGCTTAGGGTACGGCTACACCGGGGAGCTGTTTTTT	CASSLGYGYTGELFF
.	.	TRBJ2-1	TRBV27	TGTGCCAGCAGTCGATGGAGGGACAATGAGCAGTTCTTC	CASSRWRDNEQFF
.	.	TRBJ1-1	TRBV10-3	TGTGCCATCAGTGCAGGGGACCTCCGGGAGAAAGCTTTCTTT	CAISAGDLREKAFF
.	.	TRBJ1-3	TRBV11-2	TGTGCCAGCAGCTACACGACACCCGGAAACACCATATATTTT	CASSYTTPGNTIYF
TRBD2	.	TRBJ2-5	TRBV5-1	TGCGCCAGCAGCCCTGGACTAGCGGGAGGGCAAAAGACCCAGTACTTC	CASSPGLAGGQKTQYF
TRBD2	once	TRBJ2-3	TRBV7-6	TGTGCCAGCAGCTTAGAGGCTAGCGGAACCACAGATACGCAGTATTTT	CASSLEASGTTDTQYF
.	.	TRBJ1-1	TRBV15	TGTGCCACCAGCTTCCTTGAGGCCGGCCACACTGAAGCTTTCTTT	CATSFLEAGHTEAFF
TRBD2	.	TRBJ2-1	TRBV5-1	TGCGCCAGCAGCTTGGTGGCTAGCGGCTATGAGCAGTTCTTC	CASSLVASGYEQFF
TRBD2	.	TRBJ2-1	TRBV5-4	TGTGCCAGCAGCTTGGATTCTAGCGGAGAGCAGTTCTTC	CASSLDSSGEQFF
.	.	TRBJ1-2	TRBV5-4	TGTGCCAGCAGCTTGGATGCGAACTATGGCTACACCTTC	CASSLDANYGYTF
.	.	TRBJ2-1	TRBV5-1	TGCGCCAGCAGCTTGAGCAGCGGAACCTACAATGAGCAGTTCTTC	CASSLSSGTYNEQFF
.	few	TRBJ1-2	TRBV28	TGTGCCAGCAGGGCCTCAGTACCCTATGGCTACACCTTC	CASRASVPYGYTF
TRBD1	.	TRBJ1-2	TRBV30	TGTGCCTGGAGTTTTGGAGGGGGCAATGGCTACACCTTC	CAWSFGGGNGYTF
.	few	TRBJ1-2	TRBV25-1	TGTGCCAGCAGTGGGGAATCTTTTGGCTACACCTTC	CASSGESFGYTF
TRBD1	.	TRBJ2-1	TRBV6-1	TGTGCCAGCAGTGAACGGTTGGGGGACAGGGGAGGTCGCAATGAGCAGTTCTTC	CASSERLGDRGGRNEQFF
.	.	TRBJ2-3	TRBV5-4	TGTGCCAGCAGCCCCTTGGCAATTGGTCCCACAGATACGCAGTATTTT	CASSPLAIGPTDTQYF
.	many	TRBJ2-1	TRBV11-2	TGTGCCAGCAGCTCAACAGGGTTCGGGGACGATTCATACAATGAGCAGTTCTTC	CASSSTGFGDDSYNEQFF
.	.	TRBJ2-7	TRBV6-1	TGTGCCAGCAGTGACAGGGGCCCGAGATACGAGCAGTACTTC	CASSDRGPRYEQYF
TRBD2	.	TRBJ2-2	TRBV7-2	TGTGCCAGCAGCAAGACTAGCGGAAACACCGGGGAGCTGTTTTTT	CASSKTSGNTGELFF
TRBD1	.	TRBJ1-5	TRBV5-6	TGTGCCAGCAGCTCACTCCGACAGGGGGCCCGTCAGCCCCAGCATTTT	CASSSLRQGARQPQHF
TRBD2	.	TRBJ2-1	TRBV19	TGTGCCAGTAGTTTAAGCGGGAGGTATGAGCAGTTCTTC	CASSLSGRYEQFF
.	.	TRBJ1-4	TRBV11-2	TGTGCCAGCAGCCCCCGTTGGGGAAATGAAAAACTGTTTTTT	CASSPRWGNEKLFF
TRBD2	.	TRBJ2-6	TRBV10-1	TGCGCCAGCAGTGAAAGGAGGGAGGGTATGGCCGGGGCCAACGTCCTGACTTTC	CASSERREGMAGANVLTF
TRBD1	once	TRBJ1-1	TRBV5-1	TGCGCCAGCAGCTGGGTCGGGACAGCGAACACTGAAGCTTTCTTT	CASSWVGTANTEAFF